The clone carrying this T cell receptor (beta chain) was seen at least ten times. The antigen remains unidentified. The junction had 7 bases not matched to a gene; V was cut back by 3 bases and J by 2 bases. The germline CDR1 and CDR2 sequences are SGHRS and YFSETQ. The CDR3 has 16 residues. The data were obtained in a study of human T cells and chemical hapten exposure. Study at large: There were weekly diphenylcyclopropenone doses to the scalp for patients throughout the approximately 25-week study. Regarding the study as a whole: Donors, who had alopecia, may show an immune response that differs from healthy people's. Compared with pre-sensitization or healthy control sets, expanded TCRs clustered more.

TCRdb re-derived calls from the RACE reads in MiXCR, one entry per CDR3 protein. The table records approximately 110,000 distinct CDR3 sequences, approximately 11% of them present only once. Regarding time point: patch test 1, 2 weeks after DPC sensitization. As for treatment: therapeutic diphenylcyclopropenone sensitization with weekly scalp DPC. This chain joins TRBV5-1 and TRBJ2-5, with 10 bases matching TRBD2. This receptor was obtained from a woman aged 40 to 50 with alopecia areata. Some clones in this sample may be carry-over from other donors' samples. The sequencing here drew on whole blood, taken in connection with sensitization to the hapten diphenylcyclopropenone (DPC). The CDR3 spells CASSYTATSGQETQYF. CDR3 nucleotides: TGCGCCAGCAGCTACACGGCGACTAGCGGGCAAGAGACCCAGTACTTC.